Below, one TCR beta chain is given with its context. Here immunoSEQ multiplex PCR was the method, and the copy in TCRdb shows in-frame clones only, minus some. This table has some 45,000 clones, approximately 88% appearing once. The germline gives CDR1 PRHDT, CDR2 FYEKMQ (reference sequence). J was trimmed by 2 bases and V by 4 bases; bases with no gene match: 12. This CDR3 spans 17 amino acids. The data stem from a study of OX40 agonist ivuxolimab in advanced cancers. Looking at the study overall: Dose-escalation subjects each had hepatocellular carcinoma, melanoma, renal cell or head and neck cancer.

The sample was CD4+ or CD8+ T cells sorted from blood, taken in a trial of the OX40 agonist ivuxolimab. The V and J genes are TRBV13 and TRBJ2-3; 7 positions match TRBD1. The TCR originated in an adult with an advanced solid tumor such as melanoma, head and neck, liver or kidney cancer. As DNA, the CDR3 is TGTGCCAGCAGCTCTATACGGGACAGAGGTAACACAGATACGCAGTATTTT. Its translation is CASSSIRDRGNTDTQYF.